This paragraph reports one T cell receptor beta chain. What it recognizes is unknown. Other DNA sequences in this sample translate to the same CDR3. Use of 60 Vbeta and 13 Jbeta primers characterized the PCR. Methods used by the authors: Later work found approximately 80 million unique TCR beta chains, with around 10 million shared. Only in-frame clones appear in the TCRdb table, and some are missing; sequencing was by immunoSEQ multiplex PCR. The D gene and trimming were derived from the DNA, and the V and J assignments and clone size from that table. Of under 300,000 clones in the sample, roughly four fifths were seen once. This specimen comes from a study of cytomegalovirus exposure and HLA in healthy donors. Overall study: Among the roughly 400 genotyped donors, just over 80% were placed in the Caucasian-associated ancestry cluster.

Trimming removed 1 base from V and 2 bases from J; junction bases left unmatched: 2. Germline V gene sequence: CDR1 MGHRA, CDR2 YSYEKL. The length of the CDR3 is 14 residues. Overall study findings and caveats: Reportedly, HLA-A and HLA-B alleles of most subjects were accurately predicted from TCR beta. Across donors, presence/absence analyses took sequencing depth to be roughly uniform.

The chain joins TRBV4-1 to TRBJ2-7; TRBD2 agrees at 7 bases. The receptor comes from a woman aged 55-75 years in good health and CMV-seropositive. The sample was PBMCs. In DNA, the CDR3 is TGCGCCAGCAGCCAAGTGCTAGCGGCCTACGAGCAGTACTTC. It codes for CASSQVLAAYEQYF.